Listed here are 22 T cell receptor beta chains from one sample, sequenced in a study of blood T cell repertoires in COVID-19. Here immunoSEQ multiplex PCR was the method, and the copy in TCRdb shows in-frame clones only, minus some. The sample lists 150,000 to 200,000 clones; around 87% were seen once. Sample: peripheral blood. Receptors were obtained from a man aged 35-49 years with active or convalescent COVID-19.

The chain has TRBV6-5 and TRBJ1-1; tentative D call: TRBD1 (6 bases). The V gene's germline CDR1 is MNHEY and CDR2 SVGAGI. There are 13 residues in the CDR3. The V end was cut by 6 bases, the J end by 3 bases, with 11 bases between. DNA of the CDR3: TGTGCCAGCAGACAGGGAGTGCACACTGAAGCTTTCTTT. Protein: CASRQGVHTEAFF.

This chain uses TRBV7-9 with TRBJ1-2; TRBD1 aligns across 7 bases. V was clipped by 1 base and J by 7 bases; unmatched bases: 21. This CDR3 comprises 19 residues. CDR1 is SEHNR and CDR2 is FQNEAQ in the germline V gene (reference sequence). The CDR3 here is CASSLGELDRSPTISGYTF. CDR3 in DNA: TGTGCCAGCAGCTTAGGAGAGCTGGACAGGTCCCCAACAATAAGTGGCTACACCTTC.

The chain employs TRBV12-5 and TRBJ1-5, with 7 bases that match TRBD1. Germline V CDR1 and CDR2: LGHNT, FRNRAP. The CDR3 length is 15 residues. Trimming at V came to 5 bases and at J to 0 bases, leaving 4 bases not matched to a gene. CDR3 amino acids: CASGLWDSSNQPQHF. CDR3 bases: TGTGCTAGTGGTCTATGGGACAGTAGCAATCAGCCCCAGCATTTT.

The chain combines TRBV7-2 with TRBJ2-1, with 7 bases identical to TRBD2. V lost 5 bases to trimming and J lost 8 bases; unmatched junction nucleotides: 9. The germline gives CDR1 SGHTA, CDR2 FQGNSA. CDR3 size: 14 residues. CDR3 in amino acids: CASSPTGGRDEQFF. CDR3 in DNA: TGTGCCAGCAGCCCTACGGGGGGACGGGATGAGCAGTTCTTC.

The chain recombines TRBV7-8 with TRBJ2-1; TRBD2 agrees at 8 bases. V was clipped by 8 bases and J by 5 bases; unmatched bases: 8. The CDR3 covers 14 residues. The germline V gene encodes CDR1 SGHVS and CDR2 FQNEAQ. The CDR3: CASSGRGRHNEQFF. In nucleotides, the CDR3 is TGTGCCAGCTCCGGGAGGGGTCGACACAATGAGCAGTTCTTC.

CDR3: CASSQNAGVEQYF. CDR3 nucleotides: TGTGCCAGCAGCCAAAATGCAGGGGTCGAGCAGTACTTC. The chain couples TRBV3-1 (or the pseudogene TRBV3-2) to TRBJ2-7; the D gene is possibly TRBD1 (6 bases). Germline-derived CDR1 and CDR2 are LGHDT and YNNKEL (reference sequence). V lost 2 bases and J 6 bases, leaving 11 bases between the germline ends. This CDR3 comprises 13 residues.

This chain connects TRBV9 to TRBJ1-3; D is possibly TRBD1 (5 bases). Trimming cost V 0 bases and J 3 bases, with 10 bases left between them. Germline V gives CDR1 SGDLS, CDR2 YYNGEE. This CDR3 has 15 amino acids. The DNA of the CDR3 is TGTGCCAGCAGCGTAGAAGGGGCGGATGGAAACACCATATATTTT. Translating gives CASSVEGADGNTIYF.

Remarks on this clone: Other DNA variants within this sample encode the same CDR3. V gene TRBV15 combines with J gene TRBJ1-2, with D hard to call. There are 13 residues in the CDR3. The germline CDR1 and CDR2 sequences are LNHNV and YYDKDF (reference sequence). Trimming pared 1 base from V and 5 bases from J, leaving 8 bases between. CDR3 sequence (DNA): TGTGCCACCAGCAGAGGTGGCAGTTATGGCTACACCTTC. This translates into CATSRGGSYGYTF.

The gene calls are TRBV20-1 and TRBJ1-1, with 8 bases identical to TRBD1. Germline trimming cut 3 bases from V and 1 base from J; bases unmatched to any gene: 7. The CDR3 spans 15 residues. CDR1 and CDR2 (germline): DFQATT, SNEGSKA (reference sequence). The CDR3 here is CSASERTGKNTEAFF. The CDR3 region has the DNA TGCAGTGCTAGTGAAAGGACAGGGAAGAACACTGAAGCTTTCTTT.

V and J are TRBV19 and TRBJ2-2; D uncertain. The CDR3 runs 14 residues. Trimming removed 3 bases at V and 2 bases at J, with 7 bases between. From germline, CDR1 is LNHDA and CDR2 SQIVND (reference sequence). CDR3 bases: TGTGCCAGTAGTATTCGAGGCAACACCGGGGAGCTGTTTTTT. Translation gives CASSIRGNTGELFF.

This clone appeared a single time. The CDR3 DNA reads as TGTGCCAGCAGTCCGACAGGGCCGGGCTATGGCTACACCTTC. This sequence encodes CASSPTGPGYGYTF. V is TRBV6-2 or TRBV6-3 and J is TRBJ1-2, with TRBD1 matching over 7 bases. The germline gives CDR1 MNHEY, CDR2 SVGEGT. The junction had 7 bases not matched to a gene; V was cut back by 5 bases and J by 4 bases. CDR3 size: 14 residues.

The chain recombines TRBV27 with TRBJ2-2; no clear D gene. CDR1 MNHEY and CDR2 SMNVEV come from the germline V gene (reference sequence). This CDR3 region has 14 residues. V shed 6 bases and J shed 0 bases, with 8 bases lying between them. The CDR3 spells CASSYGTNTGELFF. DNA of the CDR3: TGTGCCAGCAGCTACGGTACGAACACCGGGGAGCTGTTTTTT.

This clone occurred a few times. The chain carries TRBV7-9 and TRBJ2-6; D not resolved. Germline CDR1 is SEHNR and CDR2 is FQNEAQ (reference sequence). V was pared by 5 bases and J by 0 bases, with 14 bases between. CDR3 size: 17 residues. CDR3 region: CASSQEEQISGANVLTF. For the CDR3, the DNA is TGTGCCAGCAGCCAAGAGGAACAAATCTCTGGGGCCAACGTCCTGACTTTC.

V and J are TRBV2 and TRBJ1-2; TRBD1 agrees at 11 bases. The CDR3 has 15 amino acids. V dropped 0 bases and J dropped 6; count of bases not matched to a gene: 3. The germline V gene encodes CDR1 SNHLY and CDR2 FYNNEI. As DNA, the CDR3 is TGTGCCAGCAGTGAAGCGCGGACAGGGGGCAATGGCTACACCTTC. It codes for CASSEARTGGNGYTF.

This clone was counted between two and nine times. The rearrangement uses TRBV5-1 and TRBJ1-2; 7 bases agree with TRBD1. The CDR3 length is 16 residues. The germline CDR1 and CDR2 sequences are SGHRS and YFSETQ. J gave up 2 bases and V 3 bases, and 10 bases lay outside the gene matches. The CDR3 is CASSSMIPGQNYGYTF. Here the CDR3 DNA reads TGCGCCAGCAGCTCAATGATCCCGGGACAGAACTATGGCTACACCTTC.

The chain carries TRBV21-1 and TRBJ2-1; the listed D gene, TRBD2, was not tested against the DNA. TRBV21-1 is deemed a pseudogene. This CDR3 is built from 18 residues. This CDR3 reads CASSKARTSGGESDEQFF. CDR3 coding DNA: TGTGCCAGCAGCAAAGCGCGGACTAGCGGGGGGGAAAGTGATGAGCAGTTCTTC.

The CDR3 nucleotides read TGTGCCAGTAGTATCCTCCCTCAGGGGCTTCAGCCCCAGCATTTT. This encodes CASSILPQGLQPQHF. The chain uses TRBV19 and TRBJ1-5, with D tentatively TRBD1 (6 bases). Germline V lookup: CDR1 LNHDA, CDR2 SQIVND (reference sequence). V was trimmed by 3 bases and J by 6 bases, leaving 15 bases between them. This CDR3 has 15 amino acids.

This clone was recorded once. This chain uses TRBV3-1 (or the pseudogene TRBV3-2) with TRBJ2-3, with 7 bases identical to TRBD2. The CDR3 has 17 amino acids. V lost 1 base and J lost 1; bases outside the gene matches: 8. Germline values: CDR1 LGHDT, CDR2 YNNKEL (reference sequence). The CDR3 bases are TGTGCCAGCAGCCAAGTAGTGGAGCGGGGTCGCACAGATACGCAGTATTTT. It yields the protein CASSQVVERGRTDTQYF.

This sequence joins TRBV19 and TRBJ1-3; D unclear. This CDR3 region has 15 residues. The V and J ends lost 8 bases and 0 bases respectively, with 14 bases between them. CDR1 LNHDA and CDR2 SQIVND come from the germline V gene (reference sequence). Here the CDR3 reads CASRTQVRSGNTIYF. As DNA, the CDR3 is TGTGCCAGTCGCACTCAGGTTCGCTCTGGAAACACCATATATTTT.

The chain uses TRBV6-5 and TRBJ1-2; 8 bases line up with TRBD1. The CDR3 loop spans 12 amino acids. The germline V gene has CDR1 MNHEY and CDR2 SVGAGI. Trimming at V came to 7 bases and at J to 8 bases, leaving 6 bases not matched to a gene. CDR3 loop: CASTRQGSGYTF. The CDR3 coding sequence is TGTGCCAGCACCCGACAGGGGAGCGGCTACACCTTC.

This sequence joins TRBV2 and TRBJ1-3; D ambiguous. V lost 4 bases to trimming and J lost 0 bases, with 7 bases between them. Germline V gene lookup returns CDR1 SNHLY and CDR2 FYNNEI. This CDR3 is built from 14 residues. The CDR3 DNA follows: TGTGCCAGCAGTGCAGGTGGCTCTGGAAACACCATATATTTT. Translated, it gives CASSAGGSGNTIYF.

In DNA, the CDR3 is TGTGCCAGCAGCTTGTGGCGGGATGAGACCCAGTACTTC. It is translated as CASSLWRDETQYF. V usage is TRBV7-9 and J usage is TRBJ2-5, with TRBD2 as a possible D gene (6 bases). The length of the CDR3 is 13 residues. Between the trimmed V and J ends, which lost 3 bases and 5 bases, there was a span of 10 bases. Germline lookup yields CDR1 SEHNR and CDR2 FQNEAQ (reference sequence).